This T cell receptor beta chain came from a study of OX40 agonist ivuxolimab in advanced cancers. Per the germline V gene, CDR1 is ENHRY and CDR2 is SYGVKD. V gave up 8 bases and J gave up 3 bases; unmatched junction bases: 1. The CDR3 sequence is 13 residues long. Some clones are missing from TCRdb's copy, which holds only in-frame ones; the method was immunoSEQ multiplex PCR. The table includes 70,000 to 75,000 clones, about four fifths detected once. This sequence was found in an adult with an advanced solid tumor such as melanoma, head and neck, liver or kidney cancer. Sequenced material: CD4+ or CD8+ T cells sorted from blood, taken in a trial of the OX40 agonist ivuxolimab. The rearrangement joins TRBV10-3 to TRBJ2-7; 13 nucleotides align to TRBD2. CDR3 in amino acids: CAIRTSGGYEQYF. CDR3 DNA: TGTGCCATCCGGACTAGCGGGGGCTACGAGCAGTACTTC.